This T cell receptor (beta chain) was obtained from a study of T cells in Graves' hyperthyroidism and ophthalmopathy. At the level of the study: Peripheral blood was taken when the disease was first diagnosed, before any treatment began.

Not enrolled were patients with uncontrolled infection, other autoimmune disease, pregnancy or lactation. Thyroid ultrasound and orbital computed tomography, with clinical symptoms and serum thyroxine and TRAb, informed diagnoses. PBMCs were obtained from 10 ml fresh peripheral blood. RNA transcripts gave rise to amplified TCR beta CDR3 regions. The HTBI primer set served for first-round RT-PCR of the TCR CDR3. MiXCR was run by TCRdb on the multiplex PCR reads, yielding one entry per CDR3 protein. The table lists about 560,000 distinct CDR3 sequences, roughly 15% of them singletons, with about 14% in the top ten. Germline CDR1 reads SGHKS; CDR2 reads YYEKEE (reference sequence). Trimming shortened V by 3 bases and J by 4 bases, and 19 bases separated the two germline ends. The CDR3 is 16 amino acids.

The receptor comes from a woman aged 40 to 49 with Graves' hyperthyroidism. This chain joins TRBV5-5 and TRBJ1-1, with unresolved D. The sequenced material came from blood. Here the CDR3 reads CASSYYPPGRGTEAFF. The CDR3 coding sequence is TGTGCCAGCAGCTACTACCCGCCAGGCCGCGGCACTGAAGCTTTCTTT.